This is a list of T cell receptor beta chains from one sample in a study of beta chain features in type 1 diabetes. Sequencing was performed with immunoSEQ multiplex PCR; in TCRdb, only in-frame clones are kept and a portion is missing. The sample lists hundreds of thousands of clones; over 10% were seen once. The sequenced sample was naive CD4+ T cells from blood. These TCRs come from a man younger than 35 with type 1 diabetes. Both conserved end residues are part of each CDR3. D genes are given only for firm matches. A row's size may be missing; if present it is once, few, many or a size class.

>NA|NA|TRBV19|TRBJ1-1
CASSQQTMNTEAFF
TGTGCCAGTAGCCAGCAAACTATGAACACTGAAGCTTTCTTT
>NA|NA|TRBV14|TRBJ1-2
CASSQYQGNYGYTF
TGTGCCAGCAGCCAATATCAGGGAAACTATGGCTACACCTTC
>NA|few|TRBV5-1|TRBJ2-5
CASSLVGSQETQYF
TGCGCCAGCAGCTTGGTAGGGTCACAAGAGACCCAGTACTTC
>TRBD1|NA|TRBV30|TRBJ2-3
CAWSPGQGVDTQYF
TGTGCCTGGAGCCCGGGACAGGGCGTCGATACGCAGTATTTT
>NA|NA|TRBV20-1|TRBJ2-7
CSATGTYEQYF
TGCAGTGCTACAGGGACTTACGAGCAGTACTTC
>NA|few|TRBV5-1|TRBJ1-2
CASSFSPGSGYTF
TGCGCCAGCAGCTTCTCTCCCGGGTCGGGCTACACCTTC
>NA|NA|TRBV29-1|TRBJ2-3
CSVEERGNFEMDTQYF
TGCAGCGTTGAAGAGAGGGGGAACTTCGAAATGGATACGCAGTATTTT
>NA|NA|TRBV11-3|TRBJ2-3
CASSQRGTTDTQYF
TGTGCCAGCAGCCAGAGGGGGACCACAGATACGCAGTATTTT
>TRBD2|NA|TRBV5-1|TRBJ2-1
CASSPGLAVYNEQFF
TGCGCCAGCAGCCCCGGACTAGCGGTATACAATGAGCAGTTCTTC
>TRBD1|few|TRBV25-1|TRBJ1-1
CASSDPTGTAEAFF
TGTGCCAGCAGTGACCCGACAGGGACGGCTGAAGCTTTCTTT
>NA|few|TRBV7-9|TRBJ2-7
CASSLEGPYEQYF
TGTGCCAGCAGCTTAGAGGGCCCCTACGAGCAGTACTTC
>TRBD1|few|TRBV6-1|TRBJ2-5
CAEQGQGLETQYF
TGTGCCGAACAAGGACAGGGATTGGAGACCCAGTACTTC
>TRBD1|few|TRBV30|TRBJ2-7
CAWSLIGGTGDEQYF
TGTGCCTGGAGCCTCATAGGGGGGACAGGAGACGAGCAGTACTTC
>NA|few|TRBV6-6|TRBJ2-3
CASTQTTDTQYF
TGTGCCAGCACCCAAACCACAGATACGCAGTATTTT
>NA|few|TRBV4-2|TRBJ2-7
CASSQAAGLSYEQYF
TGTGCCAGCAGCCAAGCAGCAGGGCTTTCCTACGAGCAGTACTTC
>TRBD1|few|TRBV23-1|TRBJ1-6
CASSQERTGPPLHF
TGCGCCAGCAGTCAAGAACGGACAGGGCCACCCCTCCACTTT